The present entry profiles one T cell receptor (beta chain) with its context. Its antigen is as yet unknown. CDR1 LGHNA and CDR2 YNFKEQ come from the germline V gene. V was cut by 0 bases and J by 7 bases, with 13 bases left in between. The CDR3 is 15 amino acids. The data originate from a study of cytomegalovirus exposure and HLA in healthy donors. Study-level results: Through in vitro validation, three CMV-associated chains were shown to be specific for CMV antigens. The study listed around 150 cytomegalovirus-associated TCR beta chains.

TCRdb's copy holds only in-frame clones and misses some; the assay was immunoSEQ multiplex PCR. Of some 84,000 clones in the sample, more than 75% are singletons; the top ten hold about 1.9%. This receptor was identified in a man aged 25-40 years in good health and CMV-seronegative. The chain is built from TRBV4-2 and TRBJ2-1; D is undetermined. Sample: PBMCs. CDR3 nucleotides: TGTGCCAGCAGCCAAGAGGGTGCTAGTTTGAATGAGCAGTTCTTC. Residues: CASSQEGASLNEQFF.